The clone carrying this T cell receptor beta chain was seen a few times. This sample was included in a study of blood T cell repertoires in COVID-19. Overall study context: From T cells, B-cell-depleted T cells, or PBMCs came the material, which was cDNA or gDNA.

The CDR3 is 13 residues long. The V and J ends lost 2 bases and 4 bases respectively, with 7 bases between them. Germline values: CDR1 KGHSH, CDR2 LQKENI. The protocol was immunoSEQ multiplex PCR, while the TCRdb copy is restricted to in-frame clones and leaves out a portion. The sample carries over 50,000 clones, around four fifths recorded once. The rearrangement uses TRBV18 and TRBJ2-3; the D is unclear. This clonotype originated in a man in his 70s with acute or convalescent COVID-19. The sequenced material came from peripheral blood. CDR3: CASSPNFADTQYF. The CDR3, as DNA: TGTGCCAGCTCACCAAACTTCGCAGATACGCAGTATTTT.